This T cell receptor beta chain derives from a study of blood T cell repertoires in COVID-19. Seattle-derived patients entered the study during active infection and were followed longitudinally. There are 15 residues in the CDR3. V was pared by 4 bases and J by 2 bases, with 7 bases of the junction left unmatched. CDR1 is GTSNPN and CDR2 is SVGIG in the germline V gene (reference sequence). Only in-frame clones appear in the TCRdb table, and some are missing; sequencing was by immunoSEQ multiplex PCR. This sample has hundreds of thousands of clones, with over 80% found just once. This receptor was identified in a woman aged 45-60 years with COVID-19, enrolled during active disease. The sequenced material came from peripheral blood. The chain is built from TRBV30 and TRBJ1-4, with TRBD1 identical over 7 bases. The CDR3 sequence is CAWNGGRGTNEKLFF. The CDR3 DNA is TGTGCCTGGAACGGGGGCAGGGGGACTAATGAAAAACTGTTTTTT. The whole variable domain, remainder taken from reference TRBV30 and TRBJ1-4, is SQTIHQWPATLVQPVGSPLSLECTVEGTSNPNLYWYRQAAGRGLQLLFYSVGIGQISSEVPQNLSASRPQDRQFILSSKKLLLSDSGFYLCAWNGGRGTNEKLFFGSGTQLSVL.